Listed below are T cell receptor beta chains from one sample, sequenced in a study of control samples from healthy donors and cancer patients. The protocol was immunoSEQ multiplex PCR, while the TCRdb copy is restricted to in-frame clones and leaves out a portion. The table records 100,000 to 120,000 clones, approximately 84% of them present only once. The sequenced sample consisted of blood. Every receptor here comes from a man between 18 and 29 years old in good health. Both conserved end residues are part of each CDR3.

v_gene	j_gene	len	CDR3aa
TRBV5-1	TRBJ2-1	15	CASSGTLAGGNEQFF
TRBV30	TRBJ2-1	14	CAWRWDRSYNEQFF
TRBV2	TRBJ2-5	16	CASSLAGGISQETQYF
TRBV6-6	TRBJ2-7	14	CASRASISSYEQYF
TRBV18	TRBJ2-4	20	CASSPPRSSGGAFTKNIQYF
TRBV2	TRBJ1-1	15	CASSPLRGAGAEAFF
TRBV6-1	TRBJ1-2	13	CASSEGVLGGYTF
TRBV5-1	TRBJ2-6	13	CASSLIGANVLTF
TRBV3-1/TRBV3-2	TRBJ2-5	16	CASSRSEGRAGETQYF
TRBV18	TRBJ1-2	15	CASSPEQGRKGGYTF
TRBV5-1	TRBJ2-5	14	CASSIAGLQETQYF
TRBV18	TRBJ1-5	14	CASSQNGDNQPQHF
TRBV19	TRBJ2-7	15	CASSQQRTADYEQYF
TRBV5-1	TRBJ2-1	16	CASSPFASGDYNEQFF
TRBV28	TRBJ2-2	14	CASSPAPGTGELFF
TRBV25-1	TRBJ1-1	12	CASSTQDRAAFF
TRBV6-6	TRBJ2-3	15	CASSGTSGGADTQYF
TRBV15	TRBJ2-4	13	CATSTPKGGIQYF
TRBV11-2	TRBJ2-4	13	CATRRIAKNIQYF
TRBV18	TRBJ2-7	15	CASSLTVQGGYEQYF
TRBV28	TRBJ1-4	15	CASSLSGVTNEKLFF
TRBV7-2	TRBJ2-7	18	CASNEPPRLAGGIYEQYF
TRBV7-2	TRBJ1-2	16	CASSLGLRTSTGGYTF
TRBV27	TRBJ1-1	11	CASFQDTEAFF
TRBV28	TRBJ2-5	14	CASSPRQGSETQYF
TRBV30	TRBJ2-5	16	CAWSVSSGGSGETQYF
TRBV6-2/TRBV6-3	TRBJ1-2	15	CASSWGQGAREGYTF
TRBV7-2	TRBJ1-6	19	CASSLLAWDRVKYNSPLHF
TRBV5-5	TRBJ1-1	16	CASSWPEDRMNTEAFF
TRBV4-3	TRBJ2-1	15	CASSRGGGPYNEQFF
TRBV7-9	TRBJ2-2	16	CASSLLKIGGTGELFF
TRBV6-5	TRBJ2-3	15	CASSYRRANTDTQYF
TRBV2	TRBJ1-1	14	CASDIAGRGTEAFF
TRBV7-9	TRBJ1-1	14	CASSLGQQNTEAFF
TRBV14	TRBJ1-6	13	CASSQDVRSPLHF
TRBV7-9	TRBJ1-2	15	CASSFPGQGLNGYTF
TRBV2	TRBJ2-2	13	CASSETVTGELFF
TRBV19	TRBJ2-7	13	CASSTFVGYEQYF
TRBV12-3/TRBV12-4	TRBJ1-3	13	CASSPPGGNTIYF
TRBV6-6	TRBJ2-5	15	CASSPGDIIQETQYF
TRBV6-5	TRBJ1-1	15	CASSSTGTVYTEAFF
TRBV7-6	TRBJ1-4	15	CASSRFRVWNEKLFF
TRBV11-3	TRBJ2-5	16	CASSTRLAGGLETQYF
TRBV6-5	TRBJ1-1	14	CASRFGTRNTEAFF